Detailed here is one T cell receptor (beta chain). No antigen is known for it. The authors extracted at least 5 micrograms of total RNA per sample. Germline CDR1 is MNHNY and CDR2 is SVGAGI (reference sequence). This CDR3 is built from 15 residues. Between the trimmed V and J ends, which lost 0 bases and 3 bases, there was a span of 11 bases. The use of a sample-barcoded 5' primer and a J-beta primer mix characterized a second PCR of about 7 to 12 cycles. A template-switch adaptor with 12 random nucleotides tagged each cDNA molecule. The yield of each sample was at least 2.5 million CDR3-containing paired-end reads. One entry per CDR3 protein, called by TCRdb with MiXCR from the 5' RACE reads. The sample includes over 1.5 million distinct CDR3 sequences, around half of them seen just once. The data stem from a study of blood T cells in healthy people across ages. General study points: The fall in TCR beta diversity per million T cells was roughly linear with age.

The sequenced sample consisted of blood. The genes are TRBV6-6 and TRBJ1-2; weak D call: TRBD1 (5 bases). This clonotype was obtained from a woman in her forties in good health. CDR3: CASSYSRTTDYGYTF. The CDR3 DNA is TGTGCCAGCAGTTACTCTAGAACGACAGACTATGGCTACACCTTC.